A selection of T cell receptor beta chains follows, all from one sample in a study of T cell changes during pregnancy in multiple sclerosis. Data came from immunoSEQ multiplex PCR; TCRdb stores just in-frame clones and leaves some out. The data contain 90,000 to 95,000 clones, more than 85% of them singletons. The sequenced sample was peripheral blood, obtained before pregnancy. Receptor source: a female donor with multiple sclerosis, enrolled in a pregnancy study. CDR3s include the opening cysteine and the closing phenylalanine or tryptophan. D genes are given only for firm matches. The size entry is marked missing in some rows and otherwise reads once, few, many or a size class.

J,V,D,size,CDR3,DNA
TRBJ2-1,TRBV9,TRBD2,.,CASSGPGLAPNEQFF,TGTGCCAGCAGCGGACCGGGACTAGCCCCCAATGAGCAGTTCTTC
TRBJ1-2,TRBV4-3,.,.,CASSQSGVYGYTF,TGCGCCAGCAGCCAATCGGGGGTTTATGGCTACACCTTC
TRBJ1-2,TRBV10-3,.,.,CAISEFKGLQVSYTF,TGTGCCATCAGTGAGTTTAAAGGTTTACAGGTCTCCTACACCTTC
TRBJ2-1,TRBV5-1,.,.,CASSLAPQGVNEQFF,TGCGCCAGCAGCTTGGCTCCACAGGGAGTCAATGAGCAGTTCTTC
TRBJ1-1,TRBV6-1,.,.,CASSEWQYTEAFF,TGTGCCAGCAGTGAATGGCAATACACTGAAGCTTTCTTT
TRBJ2-3,TRBV5-1,.,.,CASSSGLLDTDTQYF,TGCGCCAGCAGCTCGGGACTTCTCGACACAGATACGCAGTATTTT
TRBJ1-2,TRBV7-9,TRBD1,.,CASSLIRGLDYGYTF,TGTGCCAGCAGCCTGATCAGGGGGCTGGACTATGGCTACACCTTC
TRBJ2-7,TRBV30,TRBD2,.,CAWSRLSGSYEQYF,TGTGCCTGGAGTCGCTTGAGCGGGAGCTACGAGCAGTACTTC
TRBJ1-2,TRBV21-1,.,.,CASSKGTGQLDYGYTF,TGTGCCAGCAGCAAAGGTACAGGACAGCTTGACTATGGCTACACCTTC
TRBJ1-6,TRBV30,TRBD1,.,CASGQGNFGNSPLHF,TGTGCTTCTGGACAGGGTAATTTTGGTAATTCACCCCTCCACTTT
TRBJ2-7,TRBV25-1,.,.,CASSGYRASSSYEQYF,TGTGCCAGCAGTGGCTACAGGGCTAGTAGCTCCTACGAGCAGTACTTC
TRBJ2-6,TRBV27,.,.,CASSIQGSSGANVLTF,TGTGCCAGCAGTATTCAGGGGAGCTCTGGGGCCAACGTCCTGACTTTC
TRBJ1-1,TRBV5-4,TRBD1,.,CASRIPGQGNTEAFF,TGTGCCAGCAGGATCCCGGGACAGGGGAACACTGAAGCTTTCTTT
TRBJ1-1,TRBV2,.,few,CASATANTEAFF,TGTGCCAGCGCCACAGCGAACACTGAAGCTTTCTTT
TRBJ2-5,TRBV9,TRBD1,once,CASSVEGTEETQYF,TGTGCCAGCAGCGTAGAAGGGACAGAAGAGACCCAGTACTTC
TRBJ2-7,TRBV6-6,TRBD1,.,CASSILNPDRGHEQYF,TGTGCCAGCAGCATATTAAACCCGGACAGGGGCCACGAGCAGTACTTC
TRBJ2-3,TRBV20-1,.,.,CSAAHQDTQYF,TGCAGTGCAGCCCACCAAGATACGCAGTATTTT
TRBJ2-1,TRBV12-5,TRBD1,.,CASGGGQGLDNEQFF,TGTGCTAGTGGGGGAGGACAGGGATTAGACAATGAGCAGTTCTTC
TRBJ2-5,TRBV4-1,.,.,CASSQDFRGPETQYF,TGCGCCAGCAGCCAAGATTTCCGGGGTCCAGAGACCCAGTACTTC
TRBJ1-1,TRBV12-5,TRBD1,once,CASGLGQGLFGAFF,TGTGCTAGTGGTTTGGGACAGGGGCTCTTCGGTGCTTTCTTT
TRBJ2-2,TRBV7-6,.,.,CASSLYRVDTGELFF,TGTGCCAGCAGCTTATACAGGGTGGACACCGGGGAGCTGTTTTTT
TRBJ1-6,TRBV9,TRBD1,.,CASSVGQGNNSPLHF,TGTGCCAGCAGCGTGGGACAGGGGAATAATTCACCCCTCCACTTT
TRBJ1-2,TRBV4-1,TRBD1,.,CASSPGQGFSDYGYTF,TGCGCCAGCAGCCCCGGACAGGGTTTTTCCGACTATGGCTACACCTTC
TRBJ2-5,TRBV11-2,.,.,CASSPSGTQYF,TGTGCCAGCAGCCCCTCAGGGACCCAGTACTTC
TRBJ2-7,TRBV7-3,TRBD1,.,CASSSPGTGGSYEQYF,TGTGCCAGCAGCAGTCCCGGGACAGGGGGCTCCTACGAGCAGTACTTC
TRBJ2-2,TRBV7-3,TRBD2,.,CASSATSDHANTGELFF,TGTGCCAGCAGCGCAACTAGCGACCACGCGAACACCGGGGAGCTGTTTTTT
TRBJ2-7,TRBV7-2,TRBD2,.,CASSSSGGGGQYF,TGTGCCAGCAGCTCCTCCGGGGGGGGCGGGCAGTACTTC
TRBJ1-2,TRBV10-1,.,.,CASSRGSRKTYGYTF,TGCGCCAGCAGTCGAGGATCGCGAAAGACCTATGGCTACACCTTC
TRBJ1-2,TRBV19,TRBD1,.,CASSKDRALGYTF,TGTGCCAGTAGTAAGGACAGGGCCCTGGGCTACACCTTC
TRBJ2-1,TRBV5-1,TRBD1,once,CATSGAGGQNEQFF,TGCGCCACCTCGGGCGCAGGGGGCCAGAATGAGCAGTTCTTC
TRBJ2-5,TRBV5-1,TRBD1,.,CASSLLVSGQGAVTQYF,TGCGCCAGCAGCTTACTTGTAAGCGGACAGGGGGCAGTGACCCAGTACTTC
TRBJ2-7,TRBV27,.,.,CASRRHLSGAYEQYF,TGTGCCAGCAGAAGACACCTTTCGGGGGCCTACGAGCAGTACTTC
TRBJ2-5,TRBV6-1,.,.,CATPDRGKETQYF,TGTGCCACACCCGATCGAGGTAAAGAGACCCAGTACTTC
TRBJ2-6,TRBV28,TRBD1,.,CASSLYQGASGANVLTF,TGTGCCAGCAGTTTATATCAGGGGGCGTCTGGGGCCAACGTCCTGACTTTC
TRBJ1-4,TRBV4-1,TRBD1,once,CASSQGDRGEKLFF,TGCGCCAGCAGCCAAGGGGACAGGGGGGAAAAACTGTTTTTT
TRBJ2-2,TRBV21-1,.,.,CATRVYRSTGELFF,TGTGCCACCCGGGTTTATCGTAGCACCGGGGAGCTGTTTTTT
TRBJ2-7,TRBV7-2,TRBD1,.,CASSLGQGFYEQYF,TGTGCCAGCAGCTTAGGACAGGGGTTCTACGAGCAGTACTTC
TRBJ1-1,TRBV7-3,.,.,CASSLMRCAPMNTEAFF,TGTGCCAGCAGCTTAATGAGGTGTGCCCCCATGAACACTGAAGCTTTCTTT
TRBJ2-7,TRBV5-1,.,.,CASSLGDSPYEQYF,TGCGCCAGCAGCTTGGGGGACTCCCCCTACGAGCAGTACTTC
TRBJ2-7,TRBV5-6,.,.,CASSSRPGIEQYF,TGTGCCAGCAGCTCCCGCCCAGGGATCGAGCAGTACTTC
TRBJ2-2,TRBV18,TRBD1,once,CASSAGTVNTGELFF,TGTGCCAGCTCAGCCGGGACAGTGAACACCGGGGAGCTGTTTTTT
TRBJ1-5,TRBV18,.,.,CASSPPGVDQPQHF,TGTGCCAGCTCACCACCTGGTGTAGATCAGCCCCAGCATTTT
TRBJ2-3,TRBV2,TRBD1,.,CASRRDRATDTQYF,TGTGCCAGCCGCCGGGACAGAGCCACAGATACGCAGTATTTT